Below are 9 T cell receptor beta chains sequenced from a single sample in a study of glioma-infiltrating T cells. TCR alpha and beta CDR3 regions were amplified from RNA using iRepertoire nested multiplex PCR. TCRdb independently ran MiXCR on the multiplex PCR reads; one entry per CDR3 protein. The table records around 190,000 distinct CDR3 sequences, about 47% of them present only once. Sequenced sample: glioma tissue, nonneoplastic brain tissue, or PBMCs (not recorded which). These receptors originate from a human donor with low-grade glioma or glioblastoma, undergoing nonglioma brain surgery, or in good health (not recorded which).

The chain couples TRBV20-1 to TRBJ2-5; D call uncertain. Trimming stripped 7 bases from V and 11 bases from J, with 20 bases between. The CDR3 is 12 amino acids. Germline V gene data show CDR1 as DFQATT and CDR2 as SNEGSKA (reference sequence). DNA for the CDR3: TGCAGTGACATCGACGAAGACAATAAGCAGTACTTC. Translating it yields CSDIDEDNKQYF.

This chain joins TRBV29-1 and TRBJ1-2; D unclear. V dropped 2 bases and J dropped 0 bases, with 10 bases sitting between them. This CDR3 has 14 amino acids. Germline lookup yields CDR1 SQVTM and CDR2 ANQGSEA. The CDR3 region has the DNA TGCAGCGTTGAAAGAGCATCGTCTAACTATGGCTACACCTTC. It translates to CSVERASSNYGYTF. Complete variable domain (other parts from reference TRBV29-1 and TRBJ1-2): SAVISQKPSRDICQRGTSLTIQCQVDSQVTMMFWYRQQPGQSLTLIATANQGSEATYESGFVIDKFPISRPNLTFSTLTVSNMSPEDSSIYLCSVERASSNYGYTFGSGTRLTVV.

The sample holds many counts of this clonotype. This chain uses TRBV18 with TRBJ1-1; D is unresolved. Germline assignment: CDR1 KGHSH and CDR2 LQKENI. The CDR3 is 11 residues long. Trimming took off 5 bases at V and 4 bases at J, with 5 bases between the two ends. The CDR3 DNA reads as TGTGCCAGCTCAATGGGCACTGAAGCTTTCTTT. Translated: CASSMGTEAFF.

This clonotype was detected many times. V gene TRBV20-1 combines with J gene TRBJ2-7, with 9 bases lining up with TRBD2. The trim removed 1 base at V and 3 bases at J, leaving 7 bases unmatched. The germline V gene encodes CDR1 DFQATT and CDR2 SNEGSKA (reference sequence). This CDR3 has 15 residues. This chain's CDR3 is CSARGLAGMYYEQYF. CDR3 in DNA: TGCAGTGCTAGAGGTCTAGCGGGAATGTACTACGAGCAGTACTTC.

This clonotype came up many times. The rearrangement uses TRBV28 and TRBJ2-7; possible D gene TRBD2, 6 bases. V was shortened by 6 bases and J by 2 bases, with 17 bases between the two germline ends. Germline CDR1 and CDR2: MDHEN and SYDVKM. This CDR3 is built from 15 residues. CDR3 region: CASRPTPGLTYEQYF. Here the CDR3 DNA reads TGTGCCAGCAGACCTACTCCGGGACTTACCTACGAGCAGTACTTC.

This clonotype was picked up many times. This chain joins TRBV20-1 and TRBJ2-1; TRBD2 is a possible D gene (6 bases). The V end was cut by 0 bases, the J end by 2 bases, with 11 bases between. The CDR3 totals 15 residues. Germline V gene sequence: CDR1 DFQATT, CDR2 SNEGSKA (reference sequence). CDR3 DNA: TGCAGTGCTAGAGATGGGGACTCAGCCTACAATGAGCAGTTCTTC. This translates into CSARDGDSAYNEQFF.

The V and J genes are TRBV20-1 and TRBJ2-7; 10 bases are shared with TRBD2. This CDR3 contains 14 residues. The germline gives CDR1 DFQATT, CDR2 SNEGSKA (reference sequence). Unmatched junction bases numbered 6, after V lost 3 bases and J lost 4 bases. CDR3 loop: CSARGLAGEYEQYF. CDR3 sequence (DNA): TGCAGTGCTAGGGGTCTAGCGGGAGAATACGAGCAGTACTTC.

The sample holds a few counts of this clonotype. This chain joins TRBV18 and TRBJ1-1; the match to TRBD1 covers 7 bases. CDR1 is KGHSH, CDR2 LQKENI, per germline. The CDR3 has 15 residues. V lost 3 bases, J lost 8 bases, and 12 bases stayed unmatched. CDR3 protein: CASSPSGQQVQEAFF. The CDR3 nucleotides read TGTGCCAGCTCACCTTCGGGACAGCAGGTTCAGGAAGCTTTCTTT.

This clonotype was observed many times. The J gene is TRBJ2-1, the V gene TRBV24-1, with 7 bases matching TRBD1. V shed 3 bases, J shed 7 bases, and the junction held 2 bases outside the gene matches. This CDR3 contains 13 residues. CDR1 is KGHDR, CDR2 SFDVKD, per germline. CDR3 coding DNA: TGTGCCACCAGTGATGGACAGGCAAATGAGCAGTTCTTC. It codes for CATSDGQANEQFF.